These 30 T cell receptor beta chains were sequenced from one sample in a study of T-cell memory formation after mild COVID-19. TCRdb reprocessed the 5' RACE reads with MiXCR, giving one entry per CDR3 protein. The sample lists 450,000 to 650,000 distinct CDR3 sequences; about a fifth were seen once. The sequencing sample was made of PBMCs or a T cell subset sorted from them (not recorded which). The receptor source for this set is an adult woman who had mild COVID-19 (a few samples of this study predate the infection). Cell type and time point are not known.

The V call is TRBV10-3, the J call TRBJ2-1, with D possibly being TRBD1 (6 bases). The CDR3 spans 16 residues. The germline V gene encodes CDR1 ENHRY and CDR2 SYGVKD. The V end was cut by 5 bases, the J end by 7 bases, with 21 bases between. The DNA of the CDR3 is TGTGCCATCAGTTACGGACGGACAGCCCTTGGGAATGAGCAGTTCTTC. Its protein is CAISYGRTALGNEQFF.

This clonotype has more than one count but fewer than ten. The chain carries TRBV5-1 and TRBJ2-2, with 8 bases that match TRBD1. CDR3 length equals 17 residues. The germline gives CDR1 SGHRS, CDR2 YFSETQ. V gave up 4 bases and J gave up 0 bases; unmatched junction bases: 8. This chain's CDR3 is CASSPGTGAANTGELFF. CDR3 sequence (DNA): TGCGCCAGCAGCCCGGGGACAGGCGCCGCGAACACCGGGGAGCTGTTTTTT.

This clonotype occurred a few times. The chain links TRBV5-1 to TRBJ2-7, with D possibly TRBD2 on 5 matching bases. The CDR3 length is 13 residues. Per the germline V gene, CDR1 is SGHRS and CDR2 is YFSETQ. Trimming removed 1 base at V and 6 bases at J, with 11 bases between. The CDR3 nucleotides are TGCGCCAGCAGCTTGCTGGGGAGAAGCGAGCAGTACTTC. Its translation is CASSLLGRSEQYF.

This clonotype was seen a handful of times. The chain has TRBV5-6 and TRBJ2-7, with D possibly TRBD2 on 5 matching bases. The V end lost 2 bases, the J end lost 3 bases, and 12 bases lay between the germline ends. The CDR3 consists of 14 residues. CDR1 SGHDT and CDR2 YYEEEE come from the germline V gene. CDR3: CASSFRFEGYEQYF. The CDR3, as DNA: TGTGCCAGCAGCTTTCGTTTCGAGGGCTACGAGCAGTACTTC.

CDR3 residues: CASSYSSGRLNTGELFF. CDR3 coding DNA: TGTGCCAGCAGTTACTCAAGTGGCAGGCTGAACACCGGGGAGCTGTTTTTT. The chain employs TRBV6-2 or TRBV6-3 and TRBJ2-2; D remains unclear. V lost 0 bases to trimming and J lost 1 base, with 12 bases between them. From germline, CDR1 is MNHEY and CDR2 SVGEGT. The length of the CDR3 is 17 residues.

This rearrangement joins TRBV12-3 or TRBV12-4 to TRBJ2-5; 12 nucleotides align to TRBD2. V lost 6 bases and J lost 1; bases outside the gene matches: 6. This CDR3 comprises 16 residues. CDR3 bases: TGTGCCAGCAGCCCTCTAGCGGGAGGGCCCCAAGAGACCCAGTACTTC. Translation gives CASSPLAGGPQETQYF.

V is TRBV4-2 and J is TRBJ1-2, with TRBD1 matching over 7 bases. CDR1 and CDR2 from the germline V gene are LGHNA and YNFKEQ. V dropped 3 bases and J dropped 4; count of bases not matched to a gene: 5. CDR3 length: 14 amino acids. The CDR3 is CASSQTTGSYGYTF. The CDR3 DNA reads as TGTGCCAGCAGCCAGACGACAGGGAGCTATGGCTACACCTTC.

CDR3 bases: TGCGCCAGCAGCCAAGGAAGGGGGAGCTATGGCTACACCTTC. Translated, it gives CASSQGRGSYGYTF. This chain uses TRBV4-1 with TRBJ1-2, with D perhaps matching TRBD1 (6 bases). The germline CDR1 and CDR2 sequences are MGHRA and YSYEKL. V gave up 1 base and J gave up 4 bases, with 10 bases separating them. The CDR3 runs to 14 residues.

This clonotype has a handful of counts. The genes are TRBV11-2 and TRBJ2-1; the match to TRBD1 covers 8 bases. The V segment lost 5 bases and the J segment 8 bases; nucleotides outside the gene matches: 17. The CDR3 runs to 17 residues. The germline V gene has CDR1 SGHAT and CDR2 FQNNGV. DNA for the CDR3: TGTGCCAGCAGCGCAGCCGGGACAGGTCTTTTCGGGGATGAGCAGTTCTTC. It codes for CASSAAGTGLFGDEQFF.

The chain recombines TRBV4-3 with TRBJ1-3; no clear D gene. Germline V gene data show CDR1 as LGHNA and CDR2 as YSLEER. Trimming shortened V by 0 bases and J by 4 bases, and 4 bases separated the two germline ends. The CDR3 totals 13 residues. The CDR3 sequence: CASSQDKGNTIYF. DNA for the CDR3: TGCGCCAGCAGCCAAGATAAGGGAAACACCATATATTTT.

The V call is TRBV27, the J call TRBJ2-3, with D possibly matching TRBD1 (6 bases). V was cut by 6 bases and J by 2 bases, with 12 bases left in between. Per the germline V gene, CDR1 is MNHEY and CDR2 is SMNVEV (reference sequence). The CDR3 has 14 amino acids. The CDR3 region has the DNA TGTGCCAGCAGGCAGGGGCTCAACACAGATACGCAGTATTTT. Protein sequence: CASRQGLNTDTQYF.

This clonotype came up a few times. The rearrangement uses TRBV20-1 and TRBJ2-7; TRBD2 agrees at 15 bases. CDR1 is DFQATT, CDR2 SNEGSKA, per germline (reference sequence). Germline trimming cut 2 bases from V and 0 bases from J; bases unmatched to any gene: 8. The CDR3 contains 18 residues. CDR3 amino acids: CSARRPGLAGGHSYEQYF. The CDR3 bases are TGCAGTGCTAGACGTCCGGGACTAGCGGGGGGCCACTCCTACGAGCAGTACTTC.

This clonotype was detected only a few times. The V gene is TRBV12-3 or TRBV12-4, the J gene TRBJ2-7, with a possible D match to TRBD1 (6 bases). CDR3 length: 14 amino acids. The V gene lost 3 bases and the J gene lost 0 bases, with 9 bases spanning the gap. The CDR3 DNA follows: TGTGCCAGCAGTTTGTTAGGGGGCTCCTACGAGCAGTACTTC. Translated, it gives CASSLLGGSYEQYF.

The table lists this clonotype with many counts. The genes are TRBV5-1 and TRBJ2-2; no reliable D call. The germline CDR1 and CDR2 sequences are SGHRS and YFSETQ. The V end lost 1 base, the J end lost 2 bases, and 6 bases lay between the germline ends. This CDR3 is built from 14 residues. The CDR3 DNA reads TGCGCCAGCAGCTTGAGTAGCAACACCGGGGAGCTGTTTTTT. Its translation is CASSLSSNTGELFF.

The sample holds a few counts of this clonotype. The chain recombines TRBV7-9 with TRBJ2-1; D is ambiguous. Trimming removed 5 bases from V and 8 bases from J, with 10 bases in between. Germline CDR1 SEHNR, CDR2 FQNEAQ (reference sequence). The CDR3 is made up of 12 amino acids. The CDR3 region is CASSQRFDEQFF. CDR3 coding DNA: TGTGCCAGCAGCCAGCGATTCGATGAGCAGTTCTTC.

The chain is built from TRBV21-1 and TRBJ2-7; the table's D call of TRBD1 was not tested on the DNA. TRBV21-1 is a pseudogene. CDR3 length: 17 residues. CDR3 DNA sequence: TGTGCCAGCAGCAAAGGAATTTGTCGGGACAGGGTGGACGAGCAGTACTTC. Its translation is CASSKGICRDRVDEQYF.

The table lists this clonotype with a few counts. V usage is TRBV2 and J usage is TRBJ2-5; D is ambiguous. This CDR3 has 13 residues. Deletions cut 6 bases from V and 1 base from J, with 9 bases between. The germline CDR1 and CDR2 sequences are SNHLY and FYNNEI. CDR3 region: CASRSGSQETQYF. CDR3 DNA: TGTGCCAGCAGGTCGGGTTCCCAAGAGACCCAGTACTTC. The full variable domain, with the rest looked up from reference TRBV2 and TRBJ2-5, is EPEVTQTPSHQVTQMGQEVILRCVPISNHLYFYWYRQILGQKVEFLVSFYNNEISEKSEIFDDQFSVERPDGSNFTLKIRSTKLEDSAMYFCASRSGSQETQYFGPGTRLLVL.

V and J are TRBV4-1 and TRBJ2-2; D is ambiguous. Germline loops: CDR1 MGHRA, CDR2 YSYEKL. The CDR3 runs to 15 residues. V lost 4 bases and J 0 bases, leaving 9 bases between the germline ends. The CDR3 coding sequence is TGCGCCAGCAGCCTCTCTCTCCCGAACACCGGGGAGCTGTTTTTT. This translates into CASSLSLPNTGELFF.

In nucleotides, the CDR3 is TGTGCCAGCAGCTTGGGGGGTCTCGTAGCGGGGTTCTCCGAGCAGTACTTC. Encoded protein: CASSLGGLVAGFSEQYF. V is TRBV5-6 and J is TRBJ2-7, with 8 nucleotides matching TRBD2. Looked up from germline, CDR1 is SGHDT and CDR2 is YYEEEE. CDR3 length: 17 amino acids. J gave up 6 bases and V 0 bases, and 14 bases lay outside the gene matches.

This clonotype was counted a few times. The chain joins TRBV4-2 to TRBJ1-6; 9 positions match TRBD1. Trimming at V came to 1 base and at J to 9 bases, leaving 13 bases not matched to a gene. Germline V lookup: CDR1 LGHNA, CDR2 YNFKEQ. The CDR3 is 18 amino acids. CDR3 protein: CASSQGDRGSLMASPLHF. The CDR3 bases are TGTGCCAGCAGCCAAGGAGACAGGGGGTCTCTTATGGCTTCACCCCTCCACTTT.

This clonotype came up many times. This chain uses TRBV12-3 or TRBV12-4 with TRBJ1-1, with 7 nucleotides matching TRBD1. The V gene end was trimmed by 5 bases and the J gene end by 1 base; junction bases not matched to a gene: 4. The CDR3 sequence is 14 residues long. CDR3 sequence: CASSPTGRNTEAFF. CDR3 DNA: TGTGCCAGCAGTCCGACAGGGAGGAACACTGAAGCTTTCTTT.

The chain joins TRBV7-9 to TRBJ2-1, with 10 bases matching TRBD2. The V segment lost 1 base and the J segment 1 base; nucleotides outside the gene matches: 4. The CDR3 loop spans 17 amino acids. Germline CDR1 SEHNR, CDR2 FQNEAQ (reference sequence). Here the CDR3 DNA reads TGTGCCAGCAGCTTAGGGACTAGCGGCCCATCCTACAATGAGCAGTTCTTC. Residues: CASSLGTSGPSYNEQFF.

The chain is built from TRBV7-2 and TRBJ2-7; D unclear. Germline V gene sequence: CDR1 SGHTA, CDR2 FQGNSA. The CDR3 has 16 residues. The V end lost 4 bases, the J end lost 2 bases, and 18 bases lay between the germline ends. For the CDR3, the DNA is TGTGCCAGCAGCTCCCCTGCTCGCGGCGCTACCTACGAGCAGTACTTC. Its protein is CASSSPARGATYEQYF.

V is TRBV20-1 and J is TRBJ2-6; D remains ambiguous. The CDR3 length is 16 residues. Trimming pared 3 bases from V and 0 bases from J, leaving 12 bases between. CDR1 is DFQATT, CDR2 SNEGSKA, per germline (reference sequence). CDR3 loop: CSASAGISSGANVLTF. For the CDR3, the DNA is TGCAGTGCTAGTGCAGGAATCAGCTCTGGGGCCAACGTCCTGACTTTC.

In this sample, this clonotype turned up many times. The rearrangement links TRBV5-1 to TRBJ1-2; perhaps TRBD1 as D (6 bases). The V gene's germline CDR1 is SGHRS and CDR2 YFSETQ. The length of the CDR3 is 15 residues. Trimming pared 0 bases from V and 4 bases from J, leaving 13 bases between. Written as DNA, the CDR3 is TGCGCCAGCAGCTTGGGGACAGAGTTCCTCTATGGCTACACCTTC. It codes for CASSLGTEFLYGYTF.

This chain joins TRBV5-1 and TRBJ2-3, with no clear D. This CDR3 is 16 amino acids long. V gave up 0 bases and J gave up 0 bases, with 11 bases separating them. Per the germline V gene, CDR1 is SGHRS and CDR2 is YFSETQ. CDR3 sequence (DNA): TGCGCCAGCAGCTTGGGCGCTAGAGAAAGCACAGATACGCAGTATTTT. Its protein is CASSLGARESTDTQYF.

This chain joins TRBV7-9 and TRBJ2-7; D may correspond to TRBD1 or TRBD2 (6 bases each). CDR3 size: 13 residues. Looked up from germline, CDR1 is SEHNR and CDR2 is FQNEAQ (reference sequence). Trimming shortened V by 5 bases and J by 5 bases, and 13 bases separated the two germline ends. Here the CDR3 DNA reads TGTGCCAGCAGCCGGGGGCAGACCGACGAGCAGTACTTC. Encoded protein: CASSRGQTDEQYF.

The chain uses TRBV9 and TRBJ2-7, with TRBD2 matching 7 bases. The CDR3 totals 15 residues. Trimming took 1 base from V and 3 from J; bases not matched to a gene: 7. Germline V gene lookup returns CDR1 SGDLS and CDR2 YYNGEE. The CDR3 bases are TGTGCCAGCAGCGTACAAGGCGGGAGTATCTACGAGCAGTACTTC. Its translation is CASSVQGGSIYEQYF.

A few counts support this clonotype. The chain uses TRBV12-3 or TRBV12-4 and TRBJ2-7; TRBD2 might be the D (5 bases). This CDR3 contains 13 residues. Trimming pared 3 bases from V and 7 bases from J, leaving 13 bases between. The CDR3 nucleotides read TGTGCCAGCAGTTTCGGGATGAGTATGGAGCAGTACTTC. It translates to CASSFGMSMEQYF.

The chain links TRBV4-2 to TRBJ1-6; 8 nucleotides line up with TRBD1. CDR3 length: 17 amino acids. With V trimmed by 0 bases and J by 8 bases, 9 bases remained unmatched. Germline values: CDR1 LGHNA, CDR2 YNFKEQ. The CDR3 loop reads CASSQDPSGTGDSPLHF. The CDR3 nucleotides are TGTGCCAGCAGCCAAGATCCCTCTGGGACAGGAGATTCACCCCTCCACTTT.